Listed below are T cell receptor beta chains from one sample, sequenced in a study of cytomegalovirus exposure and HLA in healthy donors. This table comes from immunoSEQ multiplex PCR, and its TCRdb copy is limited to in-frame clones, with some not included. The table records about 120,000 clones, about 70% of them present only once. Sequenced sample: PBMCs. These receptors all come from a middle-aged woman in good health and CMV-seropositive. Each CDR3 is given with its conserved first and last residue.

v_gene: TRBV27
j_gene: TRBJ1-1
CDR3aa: CASRRQGDTEAFF

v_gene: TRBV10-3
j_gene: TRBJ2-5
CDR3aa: CAISEPPGIETQYF

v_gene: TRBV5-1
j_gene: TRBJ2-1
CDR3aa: CASSVRTGRYNEQFF

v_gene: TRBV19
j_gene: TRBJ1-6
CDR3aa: CASSMGGRHNSPLHF

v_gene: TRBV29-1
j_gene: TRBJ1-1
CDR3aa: CSVSSRGMNTEAFF

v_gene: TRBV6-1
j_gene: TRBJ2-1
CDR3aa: CASSDGGRFSYNEQFF

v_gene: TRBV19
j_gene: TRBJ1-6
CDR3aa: CASSTGTGLSAPLHF

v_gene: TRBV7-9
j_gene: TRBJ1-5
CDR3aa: CASRFGQQPQHF

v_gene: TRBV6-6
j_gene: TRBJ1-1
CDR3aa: CASSRSGGYTEAFF

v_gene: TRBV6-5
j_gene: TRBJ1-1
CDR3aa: CASSYIKTGLTEAFF

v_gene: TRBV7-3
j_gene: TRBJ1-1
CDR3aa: CASSKTGMNTEAFF

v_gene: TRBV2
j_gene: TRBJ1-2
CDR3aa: CASSGTQGNYGYTF

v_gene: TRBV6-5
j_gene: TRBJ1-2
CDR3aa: CASRGQTAAGGYTF

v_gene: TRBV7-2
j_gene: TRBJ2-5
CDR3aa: CASSSGFSKTQYF

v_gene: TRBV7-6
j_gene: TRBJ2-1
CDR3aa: CASSKPGGEQFF

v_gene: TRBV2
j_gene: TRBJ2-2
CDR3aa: CASSGGGGLSGGELFF

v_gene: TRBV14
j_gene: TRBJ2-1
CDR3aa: CASSPNRGLITNSYNEQFF

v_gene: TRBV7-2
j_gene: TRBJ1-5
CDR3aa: CASSLYGTDSNQPQHF

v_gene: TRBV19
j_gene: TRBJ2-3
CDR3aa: CASSMPRGTEADTQYF

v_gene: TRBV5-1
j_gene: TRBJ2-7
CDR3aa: CASSLGRGGAGEQYF

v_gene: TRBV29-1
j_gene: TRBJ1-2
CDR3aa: CSVGNEMNF

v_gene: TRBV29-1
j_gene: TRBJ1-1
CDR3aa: CSVEREAGAEAFF

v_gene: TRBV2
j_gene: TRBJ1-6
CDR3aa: CASALEGGPSNSPLHF

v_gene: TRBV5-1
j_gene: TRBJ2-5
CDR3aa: CASSPRTSGGAETQYF

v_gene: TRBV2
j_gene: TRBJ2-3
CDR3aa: CASRPLAGLTDTQYF

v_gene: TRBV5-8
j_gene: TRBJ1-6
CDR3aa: CASSYRVPPLHF

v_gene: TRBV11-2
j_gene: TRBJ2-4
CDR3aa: CASSSSLAKNIQYF

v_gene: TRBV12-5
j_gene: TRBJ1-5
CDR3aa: CASGLGGEGNQPQHF

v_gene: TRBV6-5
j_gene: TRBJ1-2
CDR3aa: CASSYLTGNDHYGYTF

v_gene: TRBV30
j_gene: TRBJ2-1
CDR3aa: CAWSVQRGYEQFF

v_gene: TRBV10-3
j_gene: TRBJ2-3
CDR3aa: CALGGGVMSADTQYF

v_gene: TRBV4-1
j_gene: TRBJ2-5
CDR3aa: CASSQVGRGFQETQYF

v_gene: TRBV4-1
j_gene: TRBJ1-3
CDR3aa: CASSQGTGSGNTIYF

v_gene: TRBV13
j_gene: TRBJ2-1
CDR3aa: CASSILEDYNEQFF

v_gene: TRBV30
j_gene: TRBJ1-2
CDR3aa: CAWSVPEERHYGYTF

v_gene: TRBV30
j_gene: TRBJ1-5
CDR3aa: CAWSVAVNQPQHF

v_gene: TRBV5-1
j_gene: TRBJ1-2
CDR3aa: CASSTGDGYGYTF

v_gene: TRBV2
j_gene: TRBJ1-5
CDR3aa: CAGGLSRNQSQHF

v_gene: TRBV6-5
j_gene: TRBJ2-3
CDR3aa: CASSYQAPSTDTQYF

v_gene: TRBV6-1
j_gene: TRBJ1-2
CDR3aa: CASSELAGGPSNYGYTF

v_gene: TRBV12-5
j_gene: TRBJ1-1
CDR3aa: CASGLGQYDSEAFF

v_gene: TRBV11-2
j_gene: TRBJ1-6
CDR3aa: CASSLVRRNSPLHF

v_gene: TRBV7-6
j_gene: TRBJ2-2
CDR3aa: CASSAGTSGFGGELFF

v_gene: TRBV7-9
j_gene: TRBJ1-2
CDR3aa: CASSLSEGRRTF

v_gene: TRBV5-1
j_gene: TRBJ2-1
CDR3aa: CASRGMGSSYNEQFF